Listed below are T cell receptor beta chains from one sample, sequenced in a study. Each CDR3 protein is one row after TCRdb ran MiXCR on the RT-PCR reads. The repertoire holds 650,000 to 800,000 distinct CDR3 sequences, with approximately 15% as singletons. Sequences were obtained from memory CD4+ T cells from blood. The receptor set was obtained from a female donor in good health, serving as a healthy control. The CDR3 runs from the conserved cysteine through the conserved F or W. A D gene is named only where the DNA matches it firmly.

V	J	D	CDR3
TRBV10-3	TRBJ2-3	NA	CAIRRSQTSTDTQYF
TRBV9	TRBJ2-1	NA	CASSPRLGRFDNEQFF
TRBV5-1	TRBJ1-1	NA	CASSLVVLGDRNTEAFF
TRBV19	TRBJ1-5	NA	CASSIRGVGSNQPQHF
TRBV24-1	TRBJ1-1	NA	CATSDIGRTAFF
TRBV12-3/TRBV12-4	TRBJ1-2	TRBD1	CASSEEDRVLVSGYTF
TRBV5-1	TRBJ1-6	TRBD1	CASSHGTGGAPLHF
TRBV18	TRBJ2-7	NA	CASSPLPQGRGRGEQYF
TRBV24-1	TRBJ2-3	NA	CATSDSRTDTQYF
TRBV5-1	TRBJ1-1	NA	CASSLDSGRTNTEAFF
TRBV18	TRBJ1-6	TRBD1	CASSPDRSSPLHF
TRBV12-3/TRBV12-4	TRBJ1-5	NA	CASTKSNQPQHF
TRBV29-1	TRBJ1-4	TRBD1	CSVEGTGTARGEKLFF
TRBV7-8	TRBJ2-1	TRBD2	CASSRTSGRQMGTYNEQFF
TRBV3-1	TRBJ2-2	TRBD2	CASSPAGVGGELFF
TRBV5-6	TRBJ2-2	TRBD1	CASSFTPGTGYGELFF
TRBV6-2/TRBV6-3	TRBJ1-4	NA	CASTSGGKLFF
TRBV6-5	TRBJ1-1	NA	CASSYRRSTEAFF
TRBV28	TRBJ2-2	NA	CASVRTPNTGELFF
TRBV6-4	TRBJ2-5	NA	CASLHFQETQYF
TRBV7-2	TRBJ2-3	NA	CASSLGGPTDTQYF
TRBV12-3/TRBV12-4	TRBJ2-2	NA	CASSLVANTGELFF
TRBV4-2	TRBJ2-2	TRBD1	CASSPIDRDGFGELFF
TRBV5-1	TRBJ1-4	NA	CASSPDRIGKLFF
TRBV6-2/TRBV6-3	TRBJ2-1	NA	CASSYGGDPYNEQFF
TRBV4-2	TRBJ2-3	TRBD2	CASSQPPAGGPDTQYF
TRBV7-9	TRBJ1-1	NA	CASSRGARSAEAFF
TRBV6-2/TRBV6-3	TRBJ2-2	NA	CASSEQGNTGELFF
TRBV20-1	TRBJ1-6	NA	CSAYTGGYNSPLHF
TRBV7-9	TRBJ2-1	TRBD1	CASRPSAGQGLAEQFF
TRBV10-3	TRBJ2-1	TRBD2	CAITGVAGGIEQFF
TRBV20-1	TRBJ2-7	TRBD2	CSARKTGTSGVSSYEQYF
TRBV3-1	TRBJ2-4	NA	CASSQDLDSRGNIQYF
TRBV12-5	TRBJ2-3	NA	CASGLTFPETDTQYF
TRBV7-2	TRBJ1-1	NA	CASSASRANTEAFF
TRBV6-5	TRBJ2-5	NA	CASRGYQETQYF
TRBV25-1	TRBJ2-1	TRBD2	CASSEESSGRGNEQFF
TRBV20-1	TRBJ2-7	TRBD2	CSVPGLDHEQYF
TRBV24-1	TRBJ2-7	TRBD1	CATSDPGTGAYEQYF
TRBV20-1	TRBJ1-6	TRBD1	CSARDGTTGGYSPLHF
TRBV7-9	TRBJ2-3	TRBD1	CASSLGSTGGDTQYF
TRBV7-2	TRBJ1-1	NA	CASTLLRRTEAFF
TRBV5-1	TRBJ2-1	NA	CASSAPGAFDEQFF
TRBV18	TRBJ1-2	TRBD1	CASSPSGGFGYTF
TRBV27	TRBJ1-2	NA	CASSLRVGGGYTF
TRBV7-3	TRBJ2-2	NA	CASSEDDGAGELFF
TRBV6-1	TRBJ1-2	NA	CASSEAEQVVGYTF
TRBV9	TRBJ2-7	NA	CASSVTPGAGSYEQYF
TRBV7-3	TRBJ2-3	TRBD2	CASSFTGGGGTQYF